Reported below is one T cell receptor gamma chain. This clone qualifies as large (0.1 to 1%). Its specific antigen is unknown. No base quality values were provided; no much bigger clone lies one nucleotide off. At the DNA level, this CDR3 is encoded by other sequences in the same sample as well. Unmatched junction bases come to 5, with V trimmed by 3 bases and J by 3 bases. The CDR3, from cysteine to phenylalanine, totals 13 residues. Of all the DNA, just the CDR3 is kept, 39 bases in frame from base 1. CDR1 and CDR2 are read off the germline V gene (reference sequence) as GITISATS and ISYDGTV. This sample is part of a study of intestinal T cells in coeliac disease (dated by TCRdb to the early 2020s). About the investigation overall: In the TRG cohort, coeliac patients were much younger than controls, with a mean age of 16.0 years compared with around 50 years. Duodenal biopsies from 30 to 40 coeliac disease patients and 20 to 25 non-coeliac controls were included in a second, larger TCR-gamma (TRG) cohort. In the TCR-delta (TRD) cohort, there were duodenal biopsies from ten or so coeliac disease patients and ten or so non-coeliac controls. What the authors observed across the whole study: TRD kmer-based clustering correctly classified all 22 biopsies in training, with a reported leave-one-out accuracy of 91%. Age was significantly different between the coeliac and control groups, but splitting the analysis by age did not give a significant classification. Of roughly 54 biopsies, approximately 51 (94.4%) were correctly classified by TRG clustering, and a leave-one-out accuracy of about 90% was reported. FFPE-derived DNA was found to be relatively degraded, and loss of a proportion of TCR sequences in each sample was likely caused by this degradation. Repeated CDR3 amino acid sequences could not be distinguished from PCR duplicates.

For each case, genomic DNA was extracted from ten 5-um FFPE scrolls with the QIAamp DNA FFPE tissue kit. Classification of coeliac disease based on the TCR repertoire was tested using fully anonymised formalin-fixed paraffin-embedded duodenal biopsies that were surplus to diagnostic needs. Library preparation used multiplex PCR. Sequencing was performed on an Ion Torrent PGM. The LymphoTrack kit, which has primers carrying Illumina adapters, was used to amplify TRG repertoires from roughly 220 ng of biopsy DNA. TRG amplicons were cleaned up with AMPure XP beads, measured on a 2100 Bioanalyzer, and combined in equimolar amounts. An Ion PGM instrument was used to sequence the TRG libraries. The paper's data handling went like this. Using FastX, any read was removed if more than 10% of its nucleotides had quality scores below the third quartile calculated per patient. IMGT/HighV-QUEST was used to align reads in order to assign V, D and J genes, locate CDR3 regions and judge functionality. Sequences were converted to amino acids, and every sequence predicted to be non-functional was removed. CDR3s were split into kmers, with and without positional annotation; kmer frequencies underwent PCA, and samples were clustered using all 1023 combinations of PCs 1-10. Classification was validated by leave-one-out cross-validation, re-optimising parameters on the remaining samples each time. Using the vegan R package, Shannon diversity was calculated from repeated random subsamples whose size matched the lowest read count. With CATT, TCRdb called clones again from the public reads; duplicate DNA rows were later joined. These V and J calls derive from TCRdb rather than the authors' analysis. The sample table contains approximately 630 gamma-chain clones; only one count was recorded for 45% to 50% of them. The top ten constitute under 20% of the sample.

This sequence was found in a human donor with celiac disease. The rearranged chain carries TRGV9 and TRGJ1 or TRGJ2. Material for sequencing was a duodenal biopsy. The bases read TGTGCCTTGTGGGAGTCGCTTTATTATAAGAAACTCTTT. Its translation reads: CALWESLYYKKLF.